Detailed here is one TCR beta chain. Its specificity is not known. PCR employed 60 Vbeta and 13 Jbeta primers. TCRdb's table, derived via immunoSEQ multiplex PCR, lists solely in-frame clones and lacks some. Among some 150,000 clones listed, about 79% were seen once. This specimen belongs to a study of cytomegalovirus exposure and HLA in healthy donors. The CDR3 runs 15 residues. Study conclusions and caveats: According to the study, 160 or so TCR beta chains were cytomegalovirus-associated.

This receptor was identified in a female donor in good health and CMV-seronegative. This chain links TRBV12-1 with TRBJ1-4; the table's TRBD1 call for D was not verified on the DNA. TRBV12-1 is deemed a pseudogene. Sequenced sample: PBMCs. The CDR3 protein is CASSCNIRAREKLFF. In DNA form, the CDR3 reads TGTGCCAGCAGCTGCAACATCAGGGCGCGCGAAAAACTGTTTTTT.